The present T cell receptor beta chain was sequenced within a study of glioma-infiltrating T cells after dendritic cell vaccination. Germline V gene data show CDR1 as WNHNN and CDR2 as SYGVQD (reference sequence). Trimming left V 0 bases short and J 4 bases short, with 6 bases between. The CDR3 runs to 13 residues. TCRB CDR3 was amplified from 2 ug genomic DNA or less. The primer mix had 60 V beta and 13 J beta primers. The repertoire was sequenced with immunoSEQ multiplex PCR; TCRdb's copy has only in-frame clones and lacks some. Of about 76,000 clones in the sample, around 87% were seen once. The sample's time point: after dendritic cell vaccination, including at tumor progression/relapse.

The clonotype was recovered from a human donor with glioblastoma. The chain employs TRBV10-1 and TRBJ1-2; no reliable D call. The starting material was blood, obtained after dendritic cell vaccination. CDR3 in DNA: TGCGCCAGCAGTGAGTCTCGGGGCTATGGCTACACCTTC. The encoded protein is CASSESRGYGYTF.